The entry below describes one TCR beta chain. V was cut by 2 bases and J by 2 bases, with 12 bases left in between. This CDR3 region has 15 residues. In germline, CDR1 is MNHEY, CDR2 SVGAGI. The authors plated roughly 200,000 CFSE-labeled responder cells with roughly 200,000 irradiated, violet-dye-labeled stimulator cells. These data originate in a study of graft-versus-host responses after intestinal transplantation. The table came from immunoSEQ multiplex PCR; TCRdb's copy has only in-frame clones and leaves some out. This table holds about 15,000 clones, about two fifths found once. This rearrangement joins TRBV6-5 to TRBJ2-5; tentatively, D is TRBD2 (6 bases). Material: alloreactive CD8+ T cells from a mixed lymphocyte reaction culture, obtained before intestinal transplant. Regarding subset: CFSE-low proliferating T cells sorted from roughly 6-day pre-transplant mixed lymphocyte reaction (GvH or HvG direction). The sequence came from a human patient who received an intestinal transplant. CDR3 amino acids: CASSYRPTRQETQYF. CDR3 DNA sequence: TGTGCCAGCAGTTACCGCCCGACTAGGCAAGAGACCCAGTACTTC.